This T cell receptor beta chain was documented in a study of shared clonotypes between healthy human individuals. Whole-study results and caveats: Clonotype sharing among donors was thought likely to change with sequencing depth. Lower generation probabilities were found for non-shared clonotypes than for those shared by all four donors.

As concerns this clone: Its antigen is unidentified.

CD45RA-negative memory and CD45RA+ naive subsets were split from the CD4+ cells. The table came from immunoSEQ multiplex PCR; TCRdb's copy has only in-frame clones and leaves some out. This table holds about 1.4 million clones, roughly 96% found once. Germline values: CDR1 MDHEN, CDR2 SYDVKM. Germline trimming cut 8 bases from V and 0 bases from J; bases unmatched to any gene: 10. The CDR3 totals 16 residues. The chain uses TRBV28 and TRBJ2-3, with TRBD1 identical over 8 bases. The receptor was isolated from a man aged 25-40 years in good health. Sample: naive CD4+ T cells sorted from blood. Subset meaning: CD45RA+ positively selected. The CDR3 coding sequence is TGTGCCAGCTACCCCCGACAGGGGCGGAGCACAGATACGCAGTATTTT. It encodes CASYPRQGRSTDTQYF. The full variable domain, its missing parts supplied by reference TRBV28 and TRBJ2-3, is DVKVTQSSRYLVKRTGEKVFLECVQDMDHENMFWYRQDPGLGLRLIYFSYDVKMKEKGDIPEGYSVSREKKERFSLILESASTNQTSMYLCASYPRQGRSTDTQYFGPGTRLTVL.